The text below deals with one T cell receptor (beta chain). Its specificity is unknown. The source of the sample is a study of radiotherapy plus CTLA-4 blockade in lung cancer. Study-level findings and limits: In blood, TCR clones derived from the tumor expanded after radiotherapy plus ipilimumab.

This CDR3 spans 14 amino acids. Germline V gene data show CDR1 as SGHAT and CDR2 as FQDESV (reference sequence). Losses at the gene ends were 8 bases for V and 6 bases for J; bases not matched to a gene: 8. Receiving focal radiation plus CTLA-4 blockade with ipilimumab were patients who had chemo-refractory metastatic non-small-cell lung cancer. Sequencing used immunoSEQ multiplex PCR; TCRdb keeps in-frame clones, though not all of them. This sample has more than 40,000 clones, with approximately 73% found just once. The sequencing used peripheral blood, collected from a patient treated with radiotherapy plus ipilimumab. This clonotype was sampled from a human donor with non-small cell lung cancer who had a complete response to radiotherapy plus ipilimumab. The chain couples TRBV11-1 to TRBJ2-1, with 9 bases matching TRBD2. The CDR3 sequence is CASGSGTSINEQFF. DNA of the CDR3: TGTGCCAGCGGATCCGGGACTAGCATCAATGAGCAGTTCTTC.